This T cell receptor beta chain was retrieved from a study of blood T cell repertoires in COVID-19. TCRdb's table, derived via immunoSEQ multiplex PCR, lists solely in-frame clones and lacks some. Here the sample spans approximately 290,000 clones, 90% being singletons. This clone was seen a single time. Source material: PBMCs or T cells enriched from blood (not recorded which). The receptor was isolated from a woman younger than 35 with acute COVID-19.

The DNA for the CDR3 is TGTGCCAGCAGTTTATCCGGGAGGGATTCTGGGGCCAACGTCCTGACTTTC. This translates into CASSLSGRDSGANVLTF. The genes are TRBV27 and TRBJ2-6; TRBD2 aligns across 8 bases. Germline assignment: CDR1 MNHEY and CDR2 SMNVEV (reference sequence). Losses at the gene ends were 0 bases for V and 1 base for J; bases not matched to a gene: 2. This CDR3 contains 17 residues.